This TCR beta chain was sequenced for a study of metastatic and nonmetastatic thyroid tumors. Study summary: The authors compared repertoires across blood and tumor or nodule tissue from malignant and benign thyroid patients. Study findings and constraints: Across blood and tumor, TCR beta diversity in malignant thyroid tumors was reportedly significantly higher than in benign nodules.

Until they underwent thyroid surgery, no patient had received any treatment. Remarks on this clone: Its cognate antigen is unknown.

Source study methods: What underpinned the distant-metastasis classifier for papillary thyroid cancer was the set of CDR3 differences across clinicopathological groups. TCRdb re-called the PCR reads via MiXCR. TCRdb, not the authors, supplied the V and J calls. The sample has about 21,000 clones; more than 35% are singletons. Germline V gene sequence: CDR1 DFQATT, CDR2 SNEGSKA (reference sequence). This CDR3 has 15 amino acids. Trimming pared 3 bases from V and 2 bases from J, leaving 15 bases between. This TCR was recovered from a female donor with papillary thyroid cancer or a benign thyroid nodule (not recorded which). Some clones in this sample may be carry-over from other donors' samples. V usage is TRBV20-1 and J usage is TRBJ2-3; D not certain. The specimen sequenced was tumor tissue. The CDR3 loop is CSARYTALSTDTQYF. CDR3 in DNA: TGCAGTGCTAGGTATACAGCGCTATCCACAGATACGCAGTATTTT.